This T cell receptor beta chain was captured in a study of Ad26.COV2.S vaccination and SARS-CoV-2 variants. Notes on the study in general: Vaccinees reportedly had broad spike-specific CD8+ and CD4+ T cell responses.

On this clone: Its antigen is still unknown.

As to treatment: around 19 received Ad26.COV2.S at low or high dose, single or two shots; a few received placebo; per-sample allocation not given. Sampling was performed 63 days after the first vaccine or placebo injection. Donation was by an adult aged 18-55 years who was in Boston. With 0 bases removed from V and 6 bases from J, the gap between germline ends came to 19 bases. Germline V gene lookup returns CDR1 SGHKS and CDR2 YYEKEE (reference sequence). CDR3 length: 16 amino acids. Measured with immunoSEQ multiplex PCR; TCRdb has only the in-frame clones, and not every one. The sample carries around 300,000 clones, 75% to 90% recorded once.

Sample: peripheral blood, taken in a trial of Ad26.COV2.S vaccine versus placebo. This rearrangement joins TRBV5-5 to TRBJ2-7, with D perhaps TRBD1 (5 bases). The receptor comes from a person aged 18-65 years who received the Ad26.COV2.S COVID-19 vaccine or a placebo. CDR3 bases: TGTGCCAGCAGCTTGGTGGGGCAGGCCCCCTTGGGCGAGCAGTACTTC. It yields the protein CASSLVGQAPLGEQYF.